This is a list of T cell receptor beta chains from one sample in a study of T cells in Graves' hyperthyroidism and ophthalmopathy. TCRdb independently ran MiXCR on the multiplex PCR reads; one entry per CDR3 protein. This table has about 640,000 distinct CDR3 sequences, approximately 42% appearing once. Material for sequencing was peripheral blood or thyroid tissue (not recorded which). These TCRs come from an adult man with Graves' disease, either hyperthyroidism or ophthalmopathy (not recorded which). CDR3s include the opening cysteine and the closing phenylalanine or tryptophan. The D gene is left open where the match is weak. The listing skips clone size in some rows; elsewhere it reads once, few, many or a size class.

d_gene: -
v_gene: TRBV29-1
abundance: many
j_gene: TRBJ1-2
CDR3nt: TGCAGCGGAATGGGGGAGGAATACTATGGCTACACCTTC
CDR3aa: CSGMGEEYYGYTF

d_gene: -
v_gene: TRBV7-9
abundance: -
j_gene: TRBJ1-3
CDR3nt: TGTGCCAGCAGATCGACGGCAACTTCTGGAAACACCATATATTTT
CDR3aa: CASRSTATSGNTIYF

d_gene: -
v_gene: TRBV2
abundance: many
j_gene: TRBJ1-5
CDR3nt: TGTGCCAGCAGCCCTCGGACGGGAAATCAGCCCCAGCATTTT
CDR3aa: CASSPRTGNQPQHF

d_gene: -
v_gene: TRBV7-9
abundance: -
j_gene: TRBJ1-1
CDR3nt: TGTGCCAGCAGTTTCGGGGGTCCCACTGAAGCTTTCTTT
CDR3aa: CASSFGGPTEAFF

d_gene: TRBD2
v_gene: TRBV2
abundance: -
j_gene: TRBJ2-7
CDR3nt: TGTGCCAGCAGCCTCGGGACTAGCGGGGGCCATGACTACGAGCAGTACTTC
CDR3aa: CASSLGTSGGHDYEQYF

d_gene: -
v_gene: TRBV9
abundance: -
j_gene: TRBJ1-2
CDR3nt: TGTGCCAGCAGCGTAGACCCAGGGGAGGCCTATGGCTACACCTTC
CDR3aa: CASSVDPGEAYGYTF

d_gene: TRBD1
v_gene: TRBV11-1
abundance: -
j_gene: TRBJ1-6
CDR3nt: TGTGCCAGCTCTCCGACAGGGATGGATTCACCCCTCCACTTT
CDR3aa: CASSPTGMDSPLHF

d_gene: TRBD2
v_gene: TRBV7-9
abundance: few
j_gene: TRBJ2-5
CDR3nt: TGTGCCAGCCCGGGTTCTAGCGGGAGCCAAGAGACCCAGTACTTC
CDR3aa: CASPGSSGSQETQYF

d_gene: TRBD2
v_gene: TRBV6-5
abundance: few
j_gene: TRBJ2-2
CDR3nt: TGTGCCAGCAGTGCCGTCCGAGCGGGGGCGGGCACCGGGGAGCTGTTTTTT
CDR3aa: CASSAVRAGAGTGELFF

d_gene: -
v_gene: TRBV19
abundance: -
j_gene: TRBJ1-3
CDR3nt: TGTGCCAGTAGTATAGCCATCGGAAACACCATATATTTT
CDR3aa: CASSIAIGNTIYF

d_gene: -
v_gene: TRBV19
abundance: few
j_gene: TRBJ1-1
CDR3nt: TGTGCCAGTAGAAGAACTACCAACACTGAAGCTTTCTTT
CDR3aa: CASRRTTNTEAFF

d_gene: -
v_gene: TRBV7-6
abundance: many
j_gene: TRBJ2-7
CDR3nt: TGTGCCAGCAGCCCATACAGGGTCCCCTACGAGCAGTACTTC
CDR3aa: CASSPYRVPYEQYF

d_gene: TRBD1
v_gene: TRBV25-1
abundance: -
j_gene: TRBJ2-7
CDR3nt: TGTGCCCGACGACAGGGGGCTCACGAGCAGTACTTC
CDR3aa: CARRQGAHEQYF

d_gene: -
v_gene: TRBV10-3
abundance: few
j_gene: TRBJ1-5
CDR3nt: TGTGCCATCAGGGGGGAGGGGAATCAGCCCCAGCATTTT
CDR3aa: CAIRGEGNQPQHF

d_gene: TRBD1
v_gene: TRBV10-3
abundance: many
j_gene: TRBJ1-3
CDR3nt: TGTGCCATCAGTGACTCCCGGGACAGGGATGGAAACACCATATATTTT
CDR3aa: CAISDSRDRDGNTIYF